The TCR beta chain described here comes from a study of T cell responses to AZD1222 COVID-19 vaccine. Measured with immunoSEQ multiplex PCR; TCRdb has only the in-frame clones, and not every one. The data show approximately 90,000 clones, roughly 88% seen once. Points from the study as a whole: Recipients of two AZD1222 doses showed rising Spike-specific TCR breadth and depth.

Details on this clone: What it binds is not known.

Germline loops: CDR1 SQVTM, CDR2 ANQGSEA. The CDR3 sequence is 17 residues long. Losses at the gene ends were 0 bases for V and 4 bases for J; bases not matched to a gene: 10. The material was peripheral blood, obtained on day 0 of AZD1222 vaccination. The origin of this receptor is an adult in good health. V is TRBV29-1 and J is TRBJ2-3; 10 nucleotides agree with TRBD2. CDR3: CSVEDRGASGSSDTQYF. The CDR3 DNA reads TGCAGCGTTGAAGATCGGGGGGCTAGCGGGAGTTCAGATACGCAGTATTTT.